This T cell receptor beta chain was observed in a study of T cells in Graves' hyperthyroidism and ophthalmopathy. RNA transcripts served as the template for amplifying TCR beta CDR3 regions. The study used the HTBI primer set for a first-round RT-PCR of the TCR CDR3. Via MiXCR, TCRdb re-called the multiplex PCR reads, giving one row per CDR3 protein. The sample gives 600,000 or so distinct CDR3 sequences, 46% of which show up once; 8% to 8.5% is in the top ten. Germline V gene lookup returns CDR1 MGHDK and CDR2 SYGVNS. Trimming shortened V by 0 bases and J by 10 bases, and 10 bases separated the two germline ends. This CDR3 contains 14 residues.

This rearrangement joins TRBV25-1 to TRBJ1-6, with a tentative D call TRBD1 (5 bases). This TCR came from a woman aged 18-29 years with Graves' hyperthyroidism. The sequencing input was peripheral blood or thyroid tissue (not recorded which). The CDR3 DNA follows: TGTGCCAGCAGTGAATATGGGGGAGAATCACCCCTCCACTTT. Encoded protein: CASSEYGGESPLHF.